This TCR beta chain came from a study of T cell repertoires in cytomegalovirus infection (dated by TCRdb to about 2019). Describing the broader study: Peptide stimulations targeted recently identified HLA-C-restricted CMV epitopes, whose presentation resists viral immunomodulation, together with well-studied HLA-B-restricted epitopes. Because public TCR beta signatures pointed to carriage of CMV infection together with the matching HLA type, the HLA type of each donor mattered for the analysis.

Measured from the cysteine to the phenylalanine, the CDR3 is 16 residues long. Only the CDR3 DNA stays, 48 bases, in frame from base 1. The trim is 3 bases for V and 0 bases for J, with a gap of 12 bases between the germline ends. Sequences KGHSH (CDR1) and LQKENI (CDR2) are obtained from the germline V gene. The research as a whole found: In both this cohort and an independent roughly 400-donor cohort, the cumulative frequency of public TCR beta family members distinguished carriers of CMV infection plus the relevant HLA type. The ex vivo response was dominated by HLA-C-restricted CMV-specific TCR beta clonotypes, and the single most frequent clonotype in two of eight donors was supplied by these HLA-C-restricted clonotypes.

Sample treatment or condition, as interpreted from the label and publication: in vitro stimulation with specific CMV peptide epitopes to enrich CMV-specific T cells. For sequencing, an Illumina HiSeq 1500 was employed. TCRdb reran the public reads through fastp at Q25 and MiXCR, keeping productive beta chains. Every entry covers one CDR3 protein and lists the most common genes and DNA from its rows. The sample table lists 100,000 to 150,000 distinct CDR3 sequences, over 25% of them with a count of one. The ten largest clonotypes hold roughly three fifths of the sample. Notes on this clonotype: Its cognate antigen has yet to be identified. Base qualities are not at hand, and no much larger clone is one base apart.

The chain is made from TRBV18 and TRBJ2-1; 6 matching bases give a weak D call of TRBD2. This clonotype originated in a human donor in good health (CMV status not recorded). Some clones in this sample may be carry-over from other donors' samples. The starting material was CD8+ T cells from cultured PBMCs, obtained from culture after CMV antigen stimulation. The DNA reads TGTGCCAGCTCACCCCCCCAGGGAGGCTCCTACAATGAGCAGTTCTTC. Its protein product is CASSPPQGGSYNEQFF.